The rows below give T cell receptor beta chains drawn from one sample of a study of spatial heterogeneity in lung cancer. Each CDR3 protein is one row after TCRdb ran MiXCR on the 5' RACE reads. There are some 47,000 distinct CDR3 sequences in the sample; approximately 7% occur only once, and approximately 2.6% lies in the top ten. The starting material was PBMCs, obtained at surgery. The receptors originated from a female donor with early-stage non-small cell lung cancer. The CDR3 runs from the conserved cysteine through the conserved F or W. D genes are given only for firm matches. Rows may omit the clone size; those that give it use once, few, many or a size class.

V gene	clone size	J gene	D gene	CDR3 DNA	CDR3 protein
TRBV29-1	many	TRBJ1-1	.	TGCAGCGTTTCCCAGGGGTCGGGTACTGAAGCTTTCTTT	CSVSQGSGTEAFF
TRBV30	few	TRBJ2-4	TRBD2	TGTGCCTGGAGTGTAAACCTAGCGGGGGGAAACATTCAGTACTTC	CAWSVNLAGGNIQYF
TRBV5-1	.	TRBJ1-1	.	TGCGCCAGCAGCTTGAGGCTGGAGAACACTGAAGCTTTCTTT	CASSLRLENTEAFF
TRBV5-1	.	TRBJ1-2	.	TGCGCCAGCAGCTTGGCAGCAACGGGACACTATGGCTACACCTTC	CASSLAATGHYGYTF
TRBV7-9	many	TRBJ1-6	.	TGTGCCAGCAGCTTAGGGGTCGATTCACCCCTCCACTTT	CASSLGVDSPLHF
TRBV27	many	TRBJ2-7	TRBD2	TGTGCCAGCAGTCAATCCGGGACTAGCGGCATATACGAGCAGTACTTC	CASSQSGTSGIYEQYF
TRBV20-1	.	TRBJ2-7	TRBD2	TGCAGTGCTAGGGTTCCAAGGGACTACTCTACCGAGCAGTACTTC	CSARVPRDYSTEQYF
TRBV2	.	TRBJ2-3	.	TGTGCCAGCAACCCCCAGGGGGGAAATACGCAGTATTTT	CASNPQGGNTQYF
TRBV23-1	many	TRBJ2-5	.	TGCGCCAGCGGCCGCCGTTTGGAGACCCAGTACTTC	CASGRRLETQYF
TRBV6-6	many	TRBJ1-6	.	TGTGCCAGCAGGGACGGAAGCGGCTATAATTCACCCCTCCACTTT	CASRDGSGYNSPLHF
TRBV5-6	.	TRBJ2-2	TRBD1	TGTGCCAGCAGTTCGTTGGGACAGGGGGGCACCGGGGAGCTGTTTTTT	CASSSLGQGGTGELFF
TRBV19	few	TRBJ2-2	TRBD1	TGTGCCAGTATCCTGGGGACAGGGGGTTTCGGGGAGCTGTTTTTT	CASILGTGGFGELFF
TRBV7-2	few	TRBJ2-5	.	TGTGCCAGCAGTCCCTTAACTACCTGGGAGACCCAGTACTTC	CASSPLTTWETQYF
TRBV6-5	many	TRBJ1-2	.	TGTGCCAGCAGTCCCGACAGGAGCTATGGCTACACCTTC	CASSPDRSYGYTF
TRBV28	few	TRBJ2-3	.	TGTGCCAGCAGTTTCCCTATGGGGCTCCCCTCCACGCAGTATTTT	CASSFPMGLPSTQYF
TRBV11-2	.	TRBJ2-2	TRBD1	TGTGCCAGCAGCTCCAGAGGGGGCGAAATGGGCGGGGAGCTGTTTTTT	CASSSRGGEMGGELFF
TRBV14	few	TRBJ1-2	.	TGTGCCAGCAGCCAAAATCAGTATGAGGGTTATGGCTACACCTTC	CASSQNQYEGYGYTF
TRBV19	.	TRBJ2-3	.	TGTGCCAGTAGTAGTATAGCTAGCACAGATACGCAGTATTTT	CASSSIASTDTQYF
TRBV20-1	many	TRBJ2-7	.	TGCAGTTATATCCGGGACGGAACCTACGAGCAGTACTTC	CSYIRDGTYEQYF
TRBV18	.	TRBJ1-2	.	TGTGCCAGCTCACCAGTCACAGACTATGGCTACACCTTC	CASSPVTDYGYTF
TRBV29-1	many	TRBJ1-4	TRBD1	TGCAGCGTTACGGGACAGGGATTGGCTGTCAATGAAAAACTGTTTTTT	CSVTGQGLAVNEKLFF
TRBV7-3	many	TRBJ2-6	.	TGTGCCAGCAGCCCCGGGGGAACCTCTGGGGCCAACGTCCTGACTTTC	CASSPGGTSGANVLTF
TRBV6-5	.	TRBJ2-7	TRBD1	TGTGCCAGCAGGGGACAGAGGAATTCCTACGAGCAGTACTTC	CASRGQRNSYEQYF
TRBV20-1	many	TRBJ2-4	.	TGCAGTGCTGGCCCCCCAGGGAAAAACATTCAGTACTTC	CSAGPPGKNIQYF
TRBV7-9	many	TRBJ2-5	.	TGTGCCAGCAGCAGGTCGACTGGGTGGGGACAAGAGACCCAGTACTTC	CASSRSTGWGQETQYF
TRBV30	many	TRBJ2-1	TRBD2	TGTGCCTGGGACCCTGGACTAGCGGGGGGGCGTGAGCAGTTCTTC	CAWDPGLAGGREQFF
TRBV4-3	.	TRBJ2-7	.	TGCGCCAGCAGCCCCGGGGAGGCGGGATACGAGCAGTACTTC	CASSPGEAGYEQYF
TRBV7-9	.	TRBJ1-1	.	TGTGCCAGCAATGGCAGACTAAACACTGAAGCTTTCTTT	CASNGRLNTEAFF